These T cell receptor beta chains were read from a single sample in a study of blood T cell repertoires in COVID-19. Sequenced by immunoSEQ multiplex PCR; TCRdb stores in-frame clones only, minus some. Of about 210,000 clones listed, roughly 86% are singletons. Sequencing input: peripheral blood. All receptors come from a woman in her thirties or forties with acute or convalescent COVID-19. CDR3s include the opening cysteine and the closing phenylalanine or tryptophan. Each record gives: D gene, V gene, J gene, clone size, CDR3 DNA, CDR3 protein. D genes are given only for firm matches. Clone size is shown for a subset of rows, as once, few, many or a class of expanded clone.

.	TRBV19	TRBJ1-1	few	TGTGCCAGTAGTATAGTTGGGGACATGAACACTGAAGCTTTCTTT	CASSIVGDMNTEAFF
.	TRBV24-1	TRBJ1-4	.	TGTGCCACCAGTGCGGGGGGAGCAACTAATGAAAAACTGTTTTTT	CATSAGGATNEKLFF
.	TRBV20-1	TRBJ2-7	.	TGCAGTGCTAGTCTAGTCGGGGGGCAGTACTTC	CSASLVGGQYF
TRBD1	TRBV11-2	TRBJ1-1	.	TGTGCCAGCAGCTCGAGACAGGGGGCGACCACTGAAGCTTTCTTT	CASSSRQGATTEAFF
.	TRBV7-9	TRBJ1-3	.	TGTGCCAGCAGCTTAGGCGGCCTCTCTGGAAACACCATATATTTT	CASSLGGLSGNTIYF
.	TRBV25-1	TRBJ2-3	.	TGTGCCAGCAGTGAATATGAATGGCCTAGCACAGATACGCAGTATTTT	CASSEYEWPSTDTQYF
TRBD1	TRBV7-9	TRBJ2-1	.	TGTGCCAGCAGCCCGAGTTGGGACAGCTCCTACAATGAGCAGTTCTTC	CASSPSWDSSYNEQFF
TRBD1	TRBV19	TRBJ1-2	few	TGTGCCAGTAGTATCCTGACAGGGAGCTTTGCGGATGGCTACACCTTC	CASSILTGSFADGYTF
.	TRBV27	TRBJ1-4	.	TGTGCCAGCAGTTTAACCCGACAGGCATTTAATGAAAAACTGTTTTTT	CASSLTRQAFNEKLFF
TRBD1	TRBV4-1	TRBJ2-7	.	TGCGCCAGCAGCCACCCGGGACAGCTTACCTACGAGCAGTACTTC	CASSHPGQLTYEQYF
.	TRBV5-6	TRBJ2-5	.	TGTGCCAGCAGCTTCCCGGCGGGTTTTCAGTACTTC	CASSFPAGFQYF
TRBD1	TRBV6-2/TRBV6-3	TRBJ1-2	.	TGTGCCAGCAGCCTTGGGACAGGGAACTATGGCTACACCTTC	CASSLGTGNYGYTF
TRBD1	TRBV5-6	TRBJ1-4	.	TGTGCCAGCAGCTCTCCGGGACAGGGGGCGACTAATGAAAAACTGTTTTTT	CASSSPGQGATNEKLFF
.	TRBV11-2	TRBJ2-7	.	TGTGCCAGCAGCGAACTCCCGGGGGTTGAATACGAGCAGTACTTC	CASSELPGVEYEQYF
.	TRBV19	TRBJ1-6	.	TGTGCCAGTAGAACAGGAGGGGATTCACCCCTCCACTTT	CASRTGGDSPLHF
TRBD2	TRBV7-8	TRBJ2-5	once	TGTGCCAGCAGACAAAGCGGGGGGGAGACCCAGTACTTC	CASRQSGGETQYF
.	TRBV6-1	TRBJ1-2	.	TGTGCCAGCAGAGAGGGCTCTCGCTACACCTTC	CASREGSRYTF